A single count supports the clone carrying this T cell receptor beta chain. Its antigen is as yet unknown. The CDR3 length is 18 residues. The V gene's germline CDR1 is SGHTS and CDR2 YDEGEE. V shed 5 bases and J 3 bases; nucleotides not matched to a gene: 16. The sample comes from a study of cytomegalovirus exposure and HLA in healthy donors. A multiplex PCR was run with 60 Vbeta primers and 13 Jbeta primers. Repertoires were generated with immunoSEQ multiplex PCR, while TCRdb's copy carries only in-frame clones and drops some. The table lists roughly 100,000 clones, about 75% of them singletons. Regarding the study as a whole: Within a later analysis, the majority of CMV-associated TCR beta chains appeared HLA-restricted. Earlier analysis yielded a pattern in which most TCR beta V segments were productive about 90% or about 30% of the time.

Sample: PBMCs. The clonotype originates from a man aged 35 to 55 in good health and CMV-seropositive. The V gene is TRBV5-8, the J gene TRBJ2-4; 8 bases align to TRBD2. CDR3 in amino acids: CASRMGLEGNAVKNIQYF. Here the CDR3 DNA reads TGTGCCAGCAGGATGGGACTAGAGGGAAATGCGGTCAAAAACATTCAGTACTTC.